Included here is one T cell receptor (beta chain) sequence, with context. Its target is not known. Trimming took off 1 base at V and 6 bases at J, with 16 bases between the two ends. Germline-derived CDR1 and CDR2 are SGHRS and YFSETQ. The CDR3 has 16 residues. Participants comprised healthy donors of bone marrow. PCR amplification relied on 60 Vbeta primers (plus 13 Jbeta primers). TCRdb's copy holds only in-frame clones and misses some; the assay was immunoSEQ multiplex PCR. The data contain under 200,000 clones, more than 65% of them singletons. The sample originates from a study of cytomegalovirus exposure and HLA in healthy donors. Study outcomes and limitations: Cytomegalovirus association was assigned to about 150 TCR beta chains. In a later analysis, HLA-associated beta chains showed higher expansion and lower generation probabilities than comparable chains.

The chain is built from TRBV5-1 and TRBJ1-4, with D possibly TRBD1 on 6 matching bases. The specimen was PBMCs. The sequence was collected from a man aged 25 to 45 in good health and CMV-seronegative. Here the CDR3 reads CASSLIGGQGYEKLFF. The DNA of the CDR3 is TGCGCCAGCAGCTTGATCGGCGGGCAGGGGTATGAAAAACTGTTTTTT.